The 9 T cell receptor beta chains in this list originate from one sample, sequenced in a study of CD8 T cells in Susac syndrome. RNA, at 0.5 to 1 ug, was reverse transcribed with random hexamers. TCRdb ran MiXCR on the immunoSEQ multiplex PCR reads and lists one entry per CDR3 protein. The table records 150,000 or so distinct CDR3 sequences, around 95% of them present only once. The sample was CD4+ T cells from PBMCs. Receptor source: a human donor with Susac syndrome.

The rearrangement joins TRBV20-1 to TRBJ1-5; D is ambiguous. Germline loops: CDR1 DFQATT, CDR2 SNEGSKA (reference sequence). The CDR3 contains 13 residues. Trimming stripped 3 bases from V and 5 bases from J, with 11 bases between. DNA for the CDR3: TGCAGTGCTAGTTTAGGGTACGATCAGCCCCAGCATTTT. Translated: CSASLGYDQPQHF.

V and J are TRBV11-2 and TRBJ2-2; no reliable D call. This CDR3 comprises 13 residues. The V gene's germline CDR1 is SGHAT and CDR2 FQNNGV. V gave up 1 base and J gave up 7 bases, with 7 bases separating them. The CDR3 loop reads CASSLAAHGELFF. CDR3 in DNA: TGTGCCAGCAGCTTAGCGGCTCACGGGGAGCTGTTTTTT.

The chain couples TRBV20-1 to TRBJ2-1; D is unresolved. Trimming shortened V by 4 bases and J by 8 bases, and 15 bases separated the two germline ends. CDR1 DFQATT and CDR2 SNEGSKA come from the germline V gene (reference sequence). The CDR3 spans 13 residues. Here the CDR3 reads CSATRFSSDEQFF. The CDR3 DNA reads TGCAGTGCTACTAGATTTAGCAGCGATGAGCAGTTCTTC.

The chain couples TRBV4-3 to TRBJ2-7, with D possibly matching TRBD1 (6 bases). Germline V gene lookup returns CDR1 LGHNA and CDR2 YSLEER. The CDR3 spans 15 residues. Trimming took off 4 bases at V and 0 bases at J, with 13 bases between the two ends. The CDR3 reads CASSRVKDSSYEQYF. In DNA, the CDR3 is TGCGCCAGCAGCCGAGTGAAGGACAGCTCCTACGAGCAGTACTTC.

The V and J genes are TRBV20-1 and TRBJ1-5; 9 bases line up with TRBD1. Trimming removed 6 bases from V and 4 bases from J; junction bases left unmatched: 7. This CDR3 spans 14 amino acids. CDR1 and CDR2 from the germline V gene are DFQATT and SNEGSKA (reference sequence). CDR3 sequence (DNA): TGCAGTGCCCGGGGACAGGGCGAAAATCAGCCCCAGCATTTT. Translated: CSARGQGENQPQHF.

The J gene is TRBJ2-3, the V gene TRBV9; no clear D. Germline V gene sequence: CDR1 SGDLS, CDR2 YYNGEE. CDR3 length equals 11 residues. Trimming removed 5 bases at V and 6 bases at J, with 7 bases between. The CDR3 sequence is CASRNEDTQYF. The CDR3 nucleotides are TGTGCCAGCAGAAACGAGGATACGCAGTATTTT.

The chain links TRBV20-1 to TRBJ2-7; D call uncertain. Germline-derived CDR1 and CDR2 are DFQATT and SNEGSKA (reference sequence). CDR3 size: 13 residues. Trimming stripped 5 bases from V and 0 bases from J, with 11 bases between. CDR3 loop: CSALELSSYEQYF. CDR3 in DNA: TGCAGTGCTTTGGAGCTGAGCTCCTACGAGCAGTACTTC.

The chain recombines TRBV12-3 or TRBV12-4 with TRBJ1-5; D call uncertain. The CDR3 covers 14 residues. The V end lost 3 bases, the J end lost 4 bases, and 10 bases lay between the germline ends. CDR3 in amino acids: CASSFSGNNQPQHF. The CDR3 bases are TGTGCCAGCAGTTTTTCGGGCAATAATCAGCCCCAGCATTTT.

The V call is TRBV15, the J call TRBJ2-5, with 7 nucleotides matching TRBD1. CDR3 length: 17 residues. With V trimmed by 0 bases and J by 2 bases, 9 bases remained unmatched. The germline V gene has CDR1 LNHNV and CDR2 YYDKDF (reference sequence). The CDR3 nucleotides are TGTGCCACCAGCAGAGATCTGGGGGACAGCTATCAAGAGACCCAGTACTTC. Translation: CATSRDLGDSYQETQYF.